This is a list of T cell receptor beta chains from one sample in a study of blood T cell repertoires in COVID-19. TCRdb's copy holds only in-frame clones and misses some; the assay was immunoSEQ multiplex PCR. The sample includes 130,000 or so clones, around 87% of them seen just once. The material sequenced was peripheral blood. The receptors originated from a man between 70 and 80 years old with active COVID-19. The CDR3 runs from the conserved cysteine through the conserved F or W. D genes are given only for firm matches. Some rows have no size entry. The others give once, few or many, or a class for an expanded clone.

d_call	clone_size	v_call	j_call	cdr3_aa	cdr3_nt
TRBD2	once	TRBV7-9	TRBJ2-1	CASSPQGTRNSNEQFF	TGTGCCAGCAGCCCCCAAGGGACTAGGAATAGCAATGAGCAGTTCTTC
NA	NA	TRBV18	TRBJ2-1	CASSPLPGSYNEQFF	TGTGCCAGCTCACCACTCCCGGGCTCCTACAATGAGCAGTTCTTC
TRBD1	NA	TRBV7-8	TRBJ2-7	CASSTGTGITYEQYF	TGTGCCAGCAGCACCGGGACAGGGATCACCTACGAGCAGTACTTC
TRBD1	NA	TRBV6-5	TRBJ1-5	CASSLSGTGNNQPQHF	TGTGCCAGCAGTTTATCCGGGACAGGGAACAATCAGCCCCAGCATTTT
TRBD2	few	TRBV12-3/TRBV12-4	TRBJ2-7	CASSFGGVRVYF	TGTGCCAGCAGTTTTGGGGGGGTCCGGGTGTACTTC
NA	NA	TRBV5-6	TRBJ2-1	CASSLYSFSYNEQFF	TGTGCCAGCAGCTTGTACAGCTTCTCCTACAATGAGCAGTTCTTC
NA	NA	TRBV27	TRBJ2-2	CASSLSGATGELFF	TGTGCCAGCAGTTTATCGGGAGCCACCGGGGAGCTGTTTTTT
NA	NA	TRBV4-1	TRBJ1-2	CASSQDQGGGYGYTF	TGCGCCAGCAGCCAAGATCAAGGGGGGGGCTATGGCTACACCTTC
NA	once	TRBV27	TRBJ2-1	CASLEMVAYEQFF	TGTGCCAGCCTGGAGATGGTAGCTTATGAGCAGTTCTTC
NA	NA	TRBV5-5	TRBJ2-3	CASKLGLSTRSDTQYF	TGTGCCAGCAAGCTTGGACTTTCGACTCGGTCGGATACGCAGTATTTT
TRBD1	NA	TRBV7-8	TRBJ2-7	CASSPGTVEQYF	TGTGCCAGCAGCCCCGGGACAGTTGAGCAGTACTTC
TRBD1	NA	TRBV7-9	TRBJ2-7	CASSLRTGGLGYEQYF	TGTGCCAGCAGCTTGCGGACAGGGGGCCTGGGCTACGAGCAGTACTTC
TRBD1	NA	TRBV28	TRBJ2-6	CASSIQGNGANVLTF	TGTGCCAGCAGTATACAGGGGAATGGGGCCAACGTCCTGACTTTC
NA	once	TRBV19	TRBJ2-7	CASRGGTPLSEQYF	TGTGCCAGTCGGGGCGGGACCCCTCTTAGCGAGCAGTACTTC
TRBD2	once	TRBV27	TRBJ2-1	CASRGLAGVRYNEQFF	TGTGCCAGCAGGGGACTAGCGGGAGTTAGATACAATGAGCAGTTCTTC
TRBD2	NA	TRBV20-1	TRBJ2-3	CSASNWREKADTQYF	TGCAGTGCTAGTAACTGGCGGGAGAAGGCAGATACGCAGTATTTT
TRBD1	NA	TRBV5-1	TRBJ2-7	CASSRGGPISYEQYF	TGCGCCAGCAGCCGAGGGGGCCCTATCTCCTACGAGCAGTACTTC
NA	NA	TRBV7-8	TRBJ2-3	CASSRGGGADTQYF	TGTGCCAGCAGCAGGGGTGGAGGGGCAGATACGCAGTATTTT
NA	NA	TRBV6-5	TRBJ1-4	CASRRTVSNEKLFF	TGTGCCAGCAGGCGGACAGTTTCCAATGAAAAACTGTTTTTT
NA	NA	TRBV7-2	TRBJ2-3	CASSLASLEDTQYF	TGTGCCAGCAGCTTAGCGAGTCTCGAAGATACGCAGTATTTT
TRBD2	NA	TRBV7-2	TRBJ2-7	CASRYAGLAVYEQYF	TGTGCCAGCCGATACGCGGGACTAGCGGTTTACGAGCAGTACTTC
NA	once	TRBV12-3/TRBV12-4	TRBJ1-2	CASTPDRTYGYTF	TGTGCCAGCACTCCCGACAGGACGTATGGCTACACCTTC
NA	NA	TRBV29-1	TRBJ2-3	CSVEEGDFTDTQYF	TGCAGCGTTGAAGAGGGGGACTTCACAGATACGCAGTATTTT
TRBD2	NA	TRBV5-1	TRBJ2-3	CASMNGGRGADTQYF	TGCGCCAGCATGAACGGCGGGAGGGGGGCAGATACGCAGTATTTT
TRBD1	NA	TRBV7-2	TRBJ1-2	CASSSRQGLGYTF	TGTGCCAGCAGCTCTCGACAGGGCCTGGGCTACACCTTC
TRBD1	NA	TRBV2	TRBJ1-2	CAGMDRVLDGYTF	TGTGCCGGGATGGACAGGGTATTAGACGGCTACACCTTC
TRBD2	once	TRBV14	TRBJ2-1	CASSQILLAAYNEQFF	TGTGCCAGCAGCCAAATTTTACTAGCGGCCTACAATGAGCAGTTCTTC
NA	NA	TRBV14	TRBJ2-3	CASSQDQEDTQYF	TGTGCCAGCAGCCAAGATCAGGAAGATACGCAGTATTTT
NA	NA	TRBV7-9	TRBJ2-7	CASSSLQASEQYF	TGTGCCAGCAGCTCACTTCAGGCCAGCGAGCAGTACTTC
TRBD2	NA	TRBV4-1	TRBJ2-1	CASSQPAGISYNEQLF	TGCGCCAGCAGCCAGCCAGCGGGGATTTCCTACAATGAGCAGCTCTTC
TRBD1	NA	TRBV6-1	TRBJ1-4	CASTDRGKMQVNEKLFF	TGTGCCAGCACTGACAGGGGGAAGATGCAAGTTAATGAAAAACTGTTTTTT
NA	NA	TRBV9	TRBJ1-5	CASSVAPDINQPQHF	TGTGCCAGCAGCGTAGCCCCGGACATAAATCAGCCCCAGCATTTT
NA	NA	TRBV30	TRBJ1-1	CAWSDRLNTEAFF	TGTGCCTGGAGTGACAGGCTGAACACTGAAGCTTTCTTT
NA	NA	TRBV19	TRBJ2-5	CASSIGGRPEKTQYF	TGTGCCAGTAGTATAGGGGGCAGGCCGGAGAAGACCCAGTACTTC
TRBD2	NA	TRBV30	TRBJ2-3	CAWSLAGGITDTQYF	TGTGCCTGGAGCTTAGCGGGAGGGATCACAGATACGCAGTATTTT
TRBD2	NA	TRBV5-1	TRBJ2-7	CASNPGTSGRGYEQYF	TGCGCCAGTAACCCCGGGACTAGCGGGAGAGGATACGAGCAGTACTTC
TRBD1	few	TRBV6-6	TRBJ2-7	CASSLAGTGTYEQYF	TGTGCCAGCAGTTTAGCAGGGACAGGGACTTACGAGCAGTACTTC
NA	NA	TRBV30	TRBJ1-1	CAWSVNIRVEAFF	TGTGCCTGGAGTGTTAACATCCGGGTAGAAGCTTTCTTT
NA	few	TRBV3-1/TRBV3-2	TRBJ1-1	CASSQFWRQANTEAFF	TGTGCCAGCAGCCAGTTCTGGAGACAGGCGAACACTGAAGCTTTCTTT
NA	few	TRBV2	TRBJ1-6	CATSTPVQGGDSPLHF	TGTGCCACCTCGACCCCCGTCCAGGGAGGAGATTCACCCCTCCACTTT
NA	NA	TRBV6-5	TRBJ2-5	CASSSPGSETQYF	TGTGCCAGCAGTTCCCCAGGAAGCGAGACCCAGTACTTC
NA	NA	TRBV5-6	TRBJ2-1	CASSRVYLGGGEQFF	TGTGCCAGCAGCCGAGTCTATCTGGGGGGTGGTGAGCAGTTCTTC
NA	NA	TRBV2	TRBJ2-5	CASSVSPNQETQYF	TGTGCCAGCAGTGTTAGTCCCAACCAAGAGACCCAGTACTTC
NA	NA	TRBV5-6	TRBJ1-4	CASSLTDGEMKKLFF	TGTGCCAGCAGCTTGACAGACGGGGAAATGAAAAAACTGTTTTTT
TRBD1	NA	TRBV28	TRBJ1-4	CASAQGQTNEKLFF	TGTGCCAGCGCCCAGGGACAGACTAATGAAAAACTGTTTTTT
TRBD1	NA	TRBV28	TRBJ2-7	CASRGQVTYEQYF	TGTGCCAGCAGGGGACAGGTGACCTACGAGCAGTACTTC
NA	NA	TRBV5-5	TRBJ1-6	CASRGYKDSSPLHF	TGTGCCAGCAGAGGGTATAAGGACAGTTCACCCCTCCACTTT
NA	once	TRBV9	TRBJ1-4	CASSVAGGGGEKLFF	TGTGCCAGCAGCGTAGCGGGGGGAGGGGGTGAAAAACTGTTTTTT
NA	NA	TRBV6-5	TRBJ2-7	CASSPGTTLYEQYF	TGTGCCAGCAGCCCCGGGACAACTCTTTACGAGCAGTACTTC
NA	NA	TRBV12-3/TRBV12-4	TRBJ2-7	CAIQRSGSYEQYF	TGTGCCATCCAGCGGAGCGGGTCCTACGAGCAGTACTTC
NA	NA	TRBV19	TRBJ1-1	CASSFPGMNTEAFF	TGTGCCAGTAGCTTCCCGGGGATGAACACTGAAGCTTTCTTT
TRBD1	once	TRBV19	TRBJ1-5	CASSLGTGGEPQHF	TGTGCCAGTAGTCTGGGGACAGGGGGTGAGCCCCAGCATTTT
TRBD1	NA	TRBV5-4	TRBJ2-3	CASRDRADTQYF	TGTGCCAGCAGGGACAGGGCAGATACGCAGTATTTT
NA	few	TRBV11-2	TRBJ2-7	CASSPRTSGPTSEQYF	TGTGCCAGCAGCCCCCGGACCAGCGGTCCCACTAGCGAGCAGTACTTC
NA	NA	TRBV27	TRBJ2-6	CASSSSSETSGANVLTF	TGTGCCAGCAGTTCGTCCAGCGAGACCTCTGGGGCCAACGTCCTGACTTTC
TRBD2	NA	TRBV15	TRBJ2-7	CATSGTSGRATEQYF	TGTGCCACCTCCGGGACTAGCGGGAGGGCCACCGAGCAGTACTTC
TRBD2	NA	TRBV6-2/TRBV6-3	TRBJ2-7	CASSGPGLAGERNPYEQYF	TGTGCCAGCAGCGGCCCCGGACTAGCGGGCGAGAGAAACCCCTACGAGCAGTACTTC
NA	NA	TRBV6-1	TRBJ2-7	CASSERRVGEQYF	TGTGCCAGCAGTGAACGGAGGGTCGGCGAGCAGTACTTC